The T cell receptor (beta chain) described here comes from a study of T cell repertoires in cytomegalovirus infection. Study-wide context: Shared public TCR beta signatures pointed to both CMV infection and a matching HLA type. General study results and limits: CMV carriers with the relevant HLA were identified by cumulative public TCR beta family frequency. The ex vivo response showed dominance by HLA-C-restricted CMV-specific TCR beta clonotypes.

V shed 6 bases and J 0 bases; nucleotides not matched to a gene: 5. The CDR3 has 15 residues. One entry per CDR3 protein results from TCRdb running MiXCR on the reads. Here the sample spans about 400,000 distinct CDR3 sequences, around 18% being singletons. About this clonotype itself: The target antigen is unknown.

The receptor's source is a human donor in good health (CMV status not recorded). Some clones in this sample may be carry-over from other donors' samples. Sequenced input: PBMCs. V is TRBV12-3 or TRBV12-4 and J is TRBJ1-5; 7 bases match TRBD1. CDR3 in DNA: TGTGCCAGCAGCCACGGGACAGTTAGCAATCAGCCCCAGCATTTT. Amino acids: CASSHGTVSNQPQHF.